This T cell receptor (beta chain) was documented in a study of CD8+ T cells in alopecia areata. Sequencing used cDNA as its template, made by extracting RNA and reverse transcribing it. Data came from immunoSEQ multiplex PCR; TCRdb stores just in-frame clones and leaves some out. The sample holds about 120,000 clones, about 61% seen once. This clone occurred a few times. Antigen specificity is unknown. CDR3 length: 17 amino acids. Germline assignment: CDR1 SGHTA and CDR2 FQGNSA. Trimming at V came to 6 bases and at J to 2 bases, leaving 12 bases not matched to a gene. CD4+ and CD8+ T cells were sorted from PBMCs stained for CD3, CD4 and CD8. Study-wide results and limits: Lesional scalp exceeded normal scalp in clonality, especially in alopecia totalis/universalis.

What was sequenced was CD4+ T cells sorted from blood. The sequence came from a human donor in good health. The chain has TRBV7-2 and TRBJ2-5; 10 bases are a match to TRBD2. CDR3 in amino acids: CASSPAWIAGGQETQYF. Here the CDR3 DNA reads TGTGCCAGCAGTCCTGCGTGGATAGCGGGGGGACAAGAGACCCAGTACTTC.